This record looks at one T cell receptor (beta chain) sequence and its context. Antigen specificity is unknown. These data come from a study of T cells expressing NK-cell markers. At the level of the study: Of eight sequenced donors, seven were HCMV-seropositive and one HCMV-seronegative.

Notes on the study in general: The CD3+CD56-NKG2C+ fraction of a handful of donors was likewise dominated by these clonotypes.

TCRdb re-called the 5' RACE reads; every CDR3 protein appears as one record, without DNA. The sample yields approximately 150,000 distinct CDR3 sequences, of which the top ten take up approximately 17%. The receptor comes from a woman between 18 and 69 years old in good health. The specimen sequenced was blood T cells: a sorted CD56 or NKG2C T cell subset, CD4+ or CD8+ T cells, or bulk PBMC T cells (not recorded which).

CDR3 sequence reads: CSDLLPGQGYGYTF. V usage is TRBV20-1 and J usage is TRBJ1-2; TCRdb's D call, TRBD1, is unchecked because there is no DNA. CDR3 length equals 14 residues. Germline assignment: CDR1 DFQATT and CDR2 SNEGSKA (reference sequence).